One sample yielded the 18 T cell receptor beta chains listed below, sequenced in a study of T cell repertoires in cytomegalovirus infection. In TCRdb, the reads were re-called with MiXCR into one record per CDR3 protein. The table records about 220,000 distinct CDR3 sequences, about 39% of them present only once. These TCRs' antigens remain unknown. The source material was CD8+ T cells from cultured PBMCs, sampled from culture after CMV antigen stimulation. The receptor source for this set is a human donor in good health (CMV status not recorded). Some clones in this sample may be carry-over from other donors' samples.

This clonotype was observed a handful of times. The chain carries TRBV19 and TRBJ2-7, with D hard to call. The CDR3 sequence is 14 residues long. Germline assignment: CDR1 LNHDA and CDR2 SQIVND (reference sequence). Trimming left V 3 bases short and J 0 bases short, with 9 bases between. The CDR3 DNA reads as TGTGCCAGTAGTATGGCCCTTCCCTCCTACGAGCAGTACTTC. It codes for CASSMALPSYEQYF.

V and J are TRBV15 and TRBJ2-7, with D possibly being TRBD1 or TRBD2 (5 bases each). Germline V gene sequence: CDR1 LNHNV, CDR2 YYDKDF (reference sequence). Trimming pared 4 bases from V and 0 bases from J, leaving 22 bases between. This CDR3 is built from 18 residues. CDR3 amino acids: CATSTSSPGTEYSYEQYF. In DNA, the CDR3 is TGTGCCACCAGCACAAGTTCTCCGGGGACCGAGTACTCCTACGAGCAGTACTTC.

This clonotype has only one observation. The chain recombines TRBV19 with TRBJ1-5; TRBD1 matches at 8 bases. CDR1 LNHDA and CDR2 SQIVND come from the germline V gene (reference sequence). V was pared by 7 bases and J by 7 bases, with 3 bases of the junction left unmatched. This CDR3 has 12 residues. CDR3 sequence: CASKTGAQPQHF. As DNA, the CDR3 is TGTGCCAGTAAGACAGGGGCGCAGCCCCAGCATTTT. Looking up the rest from reference TRBV19 and TRBJ1-5 gives the full variable domain: DGGITQSPKYLFRKEGQNVTLSCEQNLNHDAMYWYRQDPGQGLRLIYYSQIVNDFQKGDIAEGYSVSREKKESFPLTVTSAQKNPTAFYLCASKTGAQPQHFGDGTRLSIL.

As for this clonotype: Possible read error: a much larger clone is one base away. The rearrangement links TRBV7-4 to TRBJ2-1; no reliable D call. Germline loops: CDR1 SGHVT, CDR2 SQSDAQ. Trimming pared 1 base from V and 5 bases from J, leaving 3 bases between. The CDR3 runs 12 residues. This CDR3 is CASSLVHNEQFF. The CDR3 DNA reads TGTGCCAGCAGCTTAGTTCACAATGAGCAGTTCTTC.

The rearrangement uses TRBV27 and TRBJ2-3, with D uncertain. Trimming pared 0 bases from V and 0 bases from J, leaving 7 bases between. Germline lookup yields CDR1 MNHEY and CDR2 SMNVEV (reference sequence). This CDR3 has 15 amino acids. The CDR3 DNA sequence: TGTGCCAGCAGTTTATCAGTTGCTAGCACAGATACGCAGTATTTT. Translated, it gives CASSLSVASTDTQYF.

This sequence joins TRBV4-2 and TRBJ1-1, with TRBD1 identical over 7 bases. The ends lost 3 bases at V and 1 base at J; junction bases unmatched: 11. The CDR3 extends over 17 amino acids. CDR1 is LGHNA and CDR2 is YNFKEQ in the germline V gene. The CDR3 region is CASSHQTLGQRNTEAFF. The CDR3, as DNA: TGTGCCAGCAGCCACCAAACGTTGGGACAGAGGAACACTGAAGCTTTCTTT.

The V and J genes are TRBV20-1 and TRBJ2-5, with 8 bases aligning to TRBD2. The germline V gene has CDR1 DFQATT and CDR2 SNEGSKA (reference sequence). V shed 5 bases, J shed 2 bases, and the junction held 19 bases outside the gene matches. The CDR3 has 18 amino acids. CDR3 in DNA: TGCAGTGCTGGCCCATACCGCCCAAAACTAGCGGAACAAGAGACCCAGTACTTC. Residues: CSAGPYRPKLAEQETQYF.

This clonotype showed up just a few times. The chain recombines TRBV7-6 with TRBJ1-5; D remains unclear. The length of the CDR3 is 15 residues. Between the trimmed V and J ends, which lost 5 bases and 5 bases, there was a span of 16 bases. Germline values: CDR1 SGHVS, CDR2 FNYEAQ. CDR3 coding DNA: TGTGCCAGCAGCCCTAGGGAGCGGAGGCATCAGCCCCAGCATTTT. Translation gives CASSPRERRHQPQHF.

This chain links TRBV11-1 with TRBJ2-7, with D tentatively TRBD2 (5 bases). Germline V gene lookup returns CDR1 SGHAT and CDR2 FQDESV (reference sequence). V was trimmed by 1 base and J by 6 bases, leaving 19 bases between them. CDR3 length: 16 amino acids. The CDR3 reads CASSLGGVRASREQYF. The CDR3 DNA sequence: TGTGCCAGCAGCTTAGGAGGAGTGCGGGCTAGTCGCGAGCAGTACTTC.

Only a few counts were recorded for this clonotype. The CDR3 is CASSEAGRVRNTEAFF. As DNA, the CDR3 is TGTGCCAGCAGTGAAGCGGGCAGGGTAAGGAACACTGAAGCTTTCTTT. V gene TRBV6-1 combines with J gene TRBJ1-1; a weak D match, TRBD1 (5 bases). Germline values: CDR1 MNHNS, CDR2 SASEGT. CDR3 length: 16 residues. Trimming left V 0 bases short and J 1 base short, with 12 bases between.

V is TRBV9 and J is TRBJ2-7, with a weak D call TRBD1 (6 bases). This CDR3 spans 16 amino acids. The germline gives CDR1 SGDLS, CDR2 YYNGEE. Between the trimmed V and J ends, which lost 4 bases and 2 bases, there was a span of 19 bases. The CDR3 reads CASSPSGALTTYEQYF. CDR3 nucleotides: TGTGCCAGCAGCCCCTCAGGGGCACTTACTACCTACGAGCAGTACTTC.

V usage is TRBV7-3 and J usage is TRBJ2-7; D not resolved. Germline assignment: CDR1 SGHTA and CDR2 FQGTGA. Deletions cut 4 bases from V and 2 bases from J, with 6 bases between. The CDR3 totals 12 residues. DNA for the CDR3: TGTGCCAGCAGCTCGGCTACCTACGAGCAGTACTTC. It specifies CASSSATYEQYF.

The chain uses TRBV27 and TRBJ2-7, with TRBD2 matching over 7 bases. With V trimmed by 10 bases and J by 2 bases, 14 bases remained unmatched. The CDR3 is 15 amino acids. Per germline, CDR1 MNHEY and CDR2 SMNVEV (reference sequence). DNA of the CDR3: TGTGCCATCCGACCTTCTAGCGGTAGGACCTACGAGCAGTACTTC. It specifies CAIRPSSGRTYEQYF.

The chain has TRBV28 and TRBJ2-1; D unclear. V gave up 3 bases and J gave up 1 base, with 19 bases separating them. CDR1 and CDR2 (germline): MDHEN, SYDVKM. The CDR3 totals 18 residues. CDR3 amino acids: CASSLRPRIEGSYNEQFF. CDR3 DNA: TGTGCCAGCAGTTTGAGGCCCCGGATCGAAGGGTCCTACAATGAGCAGTTCTTC.

V gene TRBV11-3 combines with J gene TRBJ1-5; 9 bases fit TRBD1. This CDR3 comprises 16 residues. The V gene's germline CDR1 is SGHNT and CDR2 YENEEA. The junction had 5 bases not matched to a gene; V was cut back by 3 bases and J by 2 bases. The CDR3 DNA follows: TGTGCCAGCAGCTTCGACAGGGGGATCGGCAATCAGCCCCAGCATTTT. It translates to CASSFDRGIGNQPQHF.

This chain joins TRBV6-6 and TRBJ2-2, with TRBD1 matching over 7 bases. After removal of 0 bases from V and 3 bases from J, the junction contained 4 bases not matched to a gene. This CDR3 comprises 16 residues. Germline CDR1 is MNHNY and CDR2 is SVGAGI (reference sequence). The CDR3 DNA reads TGTGCCAGCAGTTACTCAGGGGGCGCGTACACCGGGGAGCTGTTTTTT. Protein product: CASSYSGGAYTGELFF.

The rearrangement uses TRBV28 and TRBJ2-1; D unresolved. The CDR3 extends over 15 amino acids. Germline V gives CDR1 MDHEN, CDR2 SYDVKM. Trimming stripped 10 bases from V and 0 bases from J, with 16 bases between. CDR3 amino acids: CATTKGLSSYNEQFF. CDR3 nucleotides: TGTGCCACCACGAAGGGTCTAAGCTCCTACAATGAGCAGTTCTTC.

The chain employs TRBV15 and TRBJ2-1; the match to TRBD2 covers 7 bases. Germline CDR1 is LNHNV and CDR2 is YYDKDF (reference sequence). J gave up 2 bases and V 0 bases, and 4 bases lay outside the gene matches. This CDR3 contains 16 residues. CDR3 bases: TGTGCCACCAGCAGAGATAGGGCGGGGGCCTACAATGAGCAGTTCTTC. Translation: CATSRDRAGAYNEQFF. The whole variable domain, remainder taken from reference TRBV15 and TRBJ2-1, is DAMVIQNPRYQVTQFGKPVTLSCSQTLNHNVMYWYQQKSSQAPKLLFHYYDKDFNNEADTPDNFQSRRPNTSFCFLDIRSPGLGDTAMYLCATSRDRAGAYNEQFFGPGTRLTVL.